This TCR beta chain was identified in a study of Ad26.COV2.S vaccination and SARS-CoV-2 variants. Overall study context: Within the COV1001 Ad26.COV2.S trial arm, the donor was enrolled.

Study-level results: Across vaccine and placebo recipients, the breadth of non-spike TCRs was similar.

Assay: immunoSEQ multiplex PCR; the TCRdb copy retains only in-frame clones and omits some. Of about 330,000 clones in the sample, roughly 90% were seen once. The treatment is: 15 to 20 received Ad26.COV2.S at low or high dose, single or two shots; about five received placebo; per-sample allocation not given. Sampling occurred on day 63 after the first vaccine or placebo injection. Vaccine was an Ad26 vector expressing Wuhan-strain SARS-CoV-2 spike. This clone showed up just once. Its antigen remains unidentified. The receptor's source is a person aged 18 to 59 who received the Ad26.COV2.S COVID-19 vaccine or a placebo. The sample in question was peripheral blood, obtained in a trial of Ad26.COV2.S vaccine versus placebo.

CDR3 loop: CASSSSGVDTQYF. The CDR3 nucleotides read TGTGCCAGCAGCTCGTCAGGGGTTGATACGCAGTATTTT. The chain uses TRBV3-1 (or the pseudogene TRBV3-2) and TRBJ2-3, with a tentative D call TRBD1 (6 bases). Germline CDR1 LGHDT, CDR2 YNNKEL (reference sequence). This CDR3 has 13 residues. V lost 5 bases and J 6 bases, leaving 12 bases between the germline ends.